These 27 T cell receptor beta chains were sequenced from one sample in a study of CD8+CD57+ T cells in acquired aplastic anemia (dated by TCRdb to 2016 to 2018). TCRdb shows the sequencer as Illumina HiSeq 2000. Genomic DNA was used as template for profiling of TCR beta VDJ combinations and CDR3 sequences. TCRdb took the public reads, trimmed them with fastp at Q25, ran MiXCR for clone calling and kept in-frame beta chains. Each entry merges the rows of one CDR3 protein and shows their most common DNA and genes. The sample table holds some 160,000 distinct CDR3 sequences, of which about half were seen once. The ten largest account for 3.2% of the sample. Expansion of CD8+CD57+ cells had been shown by flow cytometry in the patients chosen for sequencing. The material sequenced was sorted CD4+, CD8+, or CD8+CD57+ T cells (not recorded which) from PBMCs. These receptors were collected from a human donor with aplastic anemia.

This clonotype was seen once. The J gene is TRBJ1-6, the V gene TRBV7-2; 7 bases align to TRBD1. The CDR3 spans 15 residues. Germline values: CDR1 SGHTA, CDR2 FQGNSA. V was clipped by 10 bases and J by 0 bases; unmatched bases: 6. DNA for the CDR3: TGTGCCACCCAGGGGGATGCCTCCTATAATTCACCCCTCCACTTT. Protein sequence: CATQGDASYNSPLHF.

This clonotype was counted at least ten times. Mismatch with germline at one junction end may stem from a read error. V and J are TRBV2 and TRBJ2-5; no definite D call. Germline loops: CDR1 SNHLY, CDR2 FYNNEI. The CDR3 covers 13 residues. For the CDR3, the DNA is TGTGCCAGCAGTGAAGCCGGCTTTTCCCCCCTGCACTTC. Residues: CASSEAGFSPLHF.

The J gene is TRBJ1-1, the V gene TRBV6-1; no clear D gene. The V and J ends lost 1 base and 1 base respectively, with 4 bases between them. Germline CDR1 MNHNS, CDR2 SASEGT. The CDR3 is 13 amino acids. The CDR3 DNA sequence: TGTGCCAGCAGTGAAGACAGGAACACTGAAGCTTTCTTT. As protein: CASSEDRNTEAFF.

The chain carries TRBV19 and TRBJ2-1; D perhaps matches TRBD2 (6 bases). The CDR3 is 11 residues long. Trimming cost V 7 bases and J 13 bases, with 14 bases left between them. Germline CDR1 and CDR2: LNHDA and SQIVND (reference sequence). CDR3 in DNA: TGTGCCAGTAAAGCGGGCGGTGGTCAGTTCTTC. It encodes CASKAGGGQFF.

CDR3 sequence reads: CASSSWGAYTF. In DNA form, the CDR3 reads TGTGCCAGCAGCTCGTGGGGGGCCTACACCTTC. This chain joins TRBV7-9 and TRBJ1-2, with D maybe TRBD1 (6 bases). V lost 4 bases and J 10 bases, leaving 10 bases between the germline ends. There are 11 residues in the CDR3. Germline lookup yields CDR1 SEHNR and CDR2 FQNEAQ (reference sequence).

In its sample, this clonotype was seen many times. The chain links TRBV19 to TRBJ2-3; D possibly corresponds to TRBD2 (5 bases). Deletions cut 7 bases from V and 1 base from J, with 9 bases between. Germline V gene data show CDR1 as LNHDA and CDR2 as SQIVND (reference sequence). This CDR3 region has 13 residues. DNA of the CDR3: TGTGCCAGTATTGACTACCGCACAGATACGCAGTATTTT. Translated, it gives CASIDYRTDTQYF. The variable domain in full, with the rest retrieved from reference TRBV19 and TRBJ2-3, is DGGITQSPKYLFRKEGQNVTLSCEQNLNHDAMYWYRQDPGQGLRLIYYSQIVNDFQKGDIAEGYSVSREKKESFPLTVTSAQKNPTAFYLCASIDYRTDTQYFGPGTRLTVL.

This clonotype occurred many times. The rearrangement uses TRBV29-1 and TRBJ1-1; D is uncertain. This CDR3 is 12 amino acids long. Germline V gives CDR1 SQVTM, CDR2 ANQGSEA. V was trimmed by 0 bases and J by 2 bases, leaving 4 bases between them. Written as DNA, the CDR3 is TGCAGCGTTGAAGATACAAACACTGAAGCTTTCTTT. Residues: CSVEDTNTEAFF.

This clonotype has a count of ten or more. The chain joins TRBV2 to TRBJ2-7; D perhaps matches TRBD1 (5 bases). V lost 4 bases to trimming and J lost 9 bases, with 16 bases between them. The germline CDR1 and CDR2 sequences are SNHLY and FYNNEI. CDR3 length: 13 amino acids. The chain's CDR3 is CASSGLGDIVQYV. The DNA of the CDR3 is TGTGCCAGCAGTGGTCTAGGGGATATAGTGCAGTACGTC.

This clonotype was seen a handful of times. The chain recombines TRBV29-1 with TRBJ2-1; D uncertain. Trimming shortened V by 4 bases and J by 5 bases, and 9 bases separated the two germline ends. CDR3 length: 12 residues. CDR1 is SQVTM and CDR2 is ANQGSEA in the germline V gene. Here the CDR3 reads CSVGPPNNEQFF. For the CDR3, the DNA is TGCAGCGTTGGACCTCCCAACAATGAGCAGTTCTTC.

This clonotype was counted many times. This chain links TRBV2 with TRBJ2-6, with D possibly being TRBD2 (5 bases). Germline CDR1 SNHLY, CDR2 FYNNEI. The CDR3 runs 16 residues. The V end lost 7 bases, the J end lost 0 bases, and 13 bases lay between the germline ends. CDR3 amino acids: CASKHSRGSGANVLTF. The DNA for the CDR3 is TGTGCCAGCAAGCACTCCCGGGGCTCTGGGGCCAACGTCCTGACTTTC.

The chain recombines TRBV5-1 with TRBJ2-3, with 9 nucleotides matching TRBD2. There are 15 residues in the CDR3. CDR1 is SGHRS and CDR2 is YFSETQ in the germline V gene. Losses at the gene ends were 0 bases for V and 3 bases for J; bases not matched to a gene: 2. This chain's CDR3 is CASSLVRGGTDTQYF. CDR3 bases: TGCGCCAGCAGCTTGGTGCGGGGGGGGACAGATACGCAGTATTTT.

There are many counts of this clonotype. The rearrangement links TRBV9 to TRBJ2-1, with 11 bases that match TRBD2. The germline gives CDR1 SGDLS, CDR2 YYNGEE. CDR3 length equals 15 residues. Losses at the gene ends were 0 bases for V and 11 bases for J; bases not matched to a gene: 7. CDR3 loop: CASSVALAGGPQQFF. The DNA for the CDR3 is TGTGCCAGCAGCGTAGCGCTAGCGGGGGGCCCCCAGCAGTTCTTC. The whole variable domain, filled in from reference TRBV9 and TRBJ2-1, reads DSGVTQTPKHLITATGQRVTLRCSPRSGDLSVYWYQQSLDQGLQFLIQYYNGEERAKGNILERFSAQQFPDLHSELNLSSLELGDSALYFCASSVALAGGPQQFFGPGTRLTVL.

In its sample, this clonotype was seen a few times. The chain recombines TRBV7-2 with TRBJ2-5; TRBD2 matches at 7 bases. This CDR3 is built from 14 residues. Per the germline V gene, CDR1 is SGHTA and CDR2 is FQGNSA. The trim removed 5 bases at V and 0 bases at J, leaving 3 bases unmatched. The chain's CDR3 is CASSRGTNQETQYF. CDR3 bases: TGTGCCAGCAGCCGAGGGACTAACCAAGAGACCCAGTACTTC.

The chain combines TRBV2 with TRBJ1-5; possible D gene TRBD1, 6 bases. The CDR3 runs 15 residues. In germline, CDR1 is SNHLY, CDR2 FYNNEI. V was trimmed by 6 bases and J by 6 bases, leaving 18 bases between them. In nucleotides, the CDR3 is TGTGCCAGCAGAGGAGACAGGTCGTGGAGTCAGCCCCAGCATTTT. It translates to CASRGDRSWSQPQHF.

The chain employs TRBV6-4 and TRBJ2-2; D assignment may be TRBD1 or TRBD2 (6 bases each). Germline CDR1 MRHNA, CDR2 SNTAGT. V dropped 6 bases and J dropped 0 bases, with 14 bases sitting between them. The CDR3 runs 16 residues. CDR3 amino acids: CASSGGEGANTGELFF. CDR3 bases: TGTGCCAGCAGCGGGGGAGAGGGGGCGAACACCGGGGAGCTGTTTTTT.

This clonotype was recorded at least ten times. The chain combines TRBV7-2 with TRBJ2-1, with 11 bases identical to TRBD2. The V gene end was trimmed by 2 bases and the J gene end by 5 bases; junction bases not matched to a gene: 2. Germline V gene sequence: CDR1 SGHTA, CDR2 FQGNSA. This CDR3 spans 15 amino acids. The CDR3 protein is CASSLTSGGNNEQFF. The CDR3 DNA reads as TGTGCCAGCAGCTTAACTAGCGGGGGAAACAATGAGCAGTTCTTC.

This clonotype was detected ten times or more. This chain uses TRBV7-2 with TRBJ1-4, with 7 bases that match TRBD1. CDR3 length: 14 residues. Germline assignment: CDR1 SGHTA and CDR2 FQGNSA. V was pared by 5 bases and J by 5 bases, with 5 bases of the junction left unmatched. This CDR3 is CASSKRQGNEKLFF. CDR3 sequence (DNA): TGTGCCAGCAGCAAGCGACAGGGAAATGAAAAACTGTTTTTT. The variable domain in full, completed from reference TRBV7-2 and TRBJ1-4, reads GAGVSQSPSNKVTEKGKDVELRCDPISGHTALYWYRQSLGQGLEFLIYFQGNSAPDKSGLPSDRFSAERTGGSVSTLTIQRTQQEDSAVYLCASSKRQGNEKLFFGSGTQLSVL.

The J gene is TRBJ1-1, the V gene TRBV25-1; D uncertain. CDR1 is MGHDK and CDR2 is SYGVNS in the germline V gene. This CDR3 comprises 13 residues. V gave up 3 bases and J gave up 5 bases, with 10 bases separating them. This CDR3 reads CASSDPFRTEAFF. Written as DNA, the CDR3 is TGTGCCAGCAGTGACCCATTTCGGACTGAAGCTTTCTTT.

This clonotype has ten or more counts. This chain connects TRBV7-3 to TRBJ2-1; 11 nucleotides match TRBD2. Germline V gene sequence: CDR1 SGHTA, CDR2 FQGTGA. CDR3 length: 18 residues. V gave up 2 bases and J gave up 5 bases; unmatched junction bases: 11. The CDR3 spells CASSLPGLAERPNNEQFF. CDR3 sequence (DNA): TGTGCCAGCAGCTTACCGGGACTAGCGGAACGGCCAAACAATGAGCAGTTCTTC.

The table lists this clonotype with many counts. Here the CDR3 DNA reads TGTGCCAGCAGCCGAGGGGAGTCCTACGAGCAGTACGTC. Its protein is CASSRGESYEQYV. V is TRBV5-4 and J is TRBJ2-7; tentatively, D is TRBD1 or TRBD2 (5 bases each). CDR1 SGHNT and CDR2 YYREEE come from the germline V gene (reference sequence). This CDR3 has 13 residues. V lost 4 bases, J lost 1 base, and 9 bases lay in between.

In its sample, this clonotype was seen many times. The chain employs TRBV2 and TRBJ2-3; D perhaps matches TRBD1 (5 bases). The CDR3 extends over 15 amino acids. Germline CDR1 is SNHLY and CDR2 is FYNNEI. V was pared by 8 bases and J by 0 bases, with 15 bases between. The CDR3 loop is CASRPDSTSTDTQYF. CDR3 coding DNA: TGTGCCAGCCGACCTGACAGCACTAGCACAGATACGCAGTATTTT.

This clonotype was counted between two and nine times. The chain has TRBV2 and TRBJ2-7; 11 bases fit TRBD1. The CDR3 has 15 residues. CDR1 SNHLY and CDR2 FYNNEI come from the germline V gene. With 5 bases clipped from V and 2 bases from J, the junction kept 5 bases outside the gene matches. Written as DNA, the CDR3 is TGTGCCAGCAGTCGGGACAGGGGGAGGACCTACGAGCAGTACTTC. Its protein product is CASSRDRGRTYEQYF. Combining the CDR3 with reference TRBV2 and TRBJ2-7 gives the whole variable domain EPEVTQTPSHQVTQMGQEVILRCVPISNHLYFYWYRQILGQKVEFLVSFYNNEISEKSEIFDDQFSVERPDGSNFTLKIRSTKLEDSAMYFCASSRDRGRTYEQYFGPGTRLTVT.

V usage is TRBV25-1 and J usage is TRBJ1-1; 10 nucleotides agree with TRBD1. The CDR3 is 15 residues long. Trimming at V came to 5 bases and at J to 6 bases, leaving 9 bases not matched to a gene. Germline-derived CDR1 and CDR2 are MGHDK and SYGVNS. The CDR3 DNA reads as TGTGCCAGCAGTATCCGAGGGACAGGGGCACCTGAAGCTTTCTTT. Translating gives CASSIRGTGAPEAFF.

The gene calls are TRBV2 and TRBJ1-2; D is possibly TRBD1 (5 bases). Trimming cost V 8 bases and J 6 bases, with 13 bases left between them. Germline lookup yields CDR1 SNHLY and CDR2 FYNNEI. The CDR3 has 12 amino acids. CDR3 bases: TGTGCCAGCGGCGGGACCACGGATGGCTACACCTTC. It is translated as CASGGTTDGYTF.

The chain carries TRBV10-2 and TRBJ2-7; 7 nucleotides align to TRBD2. The germline V gene encodes CDR1 WSHSY and CDR2 SAAADI. Germline trimming cut 6 bases from V and 4 bases from J; bases unmatched to any gene: 6. The CDR3 has 13 residues. CDR3 sequence: CASSQSGVYEQYV. The CDR3 coding sequence is TGCGCCAGCAGCCAAAGCGGGGTGTACGAGCAGTACGTC.

The chain is built from TRBV10-3 and TRBJ2-1; 7 positions agree with TRBD1. J gave up 10 bases and V 8 bases, and 11 bases lay outside the gene matches. Germline V lookup: CDR1 ENHRY, CDR2 SYGVKD. The CDR3 extends over 13 amino acids. CDR3 nucleotides: TGTGCCATCCTTAGGGGGCGCGGGTACGAGCAGTTCTTC. Translation gives CAILRGRGYEQFF.

This clonotype showed up many times. The genes are TRBV6-1 and TRBJ2-3, with 8 bases matching TRBD1. The V gene's germline CDR1 is MNHNS and CDR2 SASEGT. CDR3 size: 14 residues. V was clipped by 7 bases and J by 5 bases; unmatched bases: 8. DNA of the CDR3: TGTGCCAGCACCCACCGACAGGGGTTAGATACGCAGTATTTT. Translated: CASTHRQGLDTQYF.